Listed here are 21 T cell receptor beta chains from one sample, sequenced in a study of cytomegalovirus exposure and HLA in healthy donors. The PCR contained 60 Vbeta and 13 Jbeta primers. The data were produced by immunoSEQ multiplex PCR, yet TCRdb's version contains in-frame clones alone and is incomplete. The data contain 140,000 to 150,000 clones, about 80% of them singletons. The sample consisted of PBMCs. Receptors were obtained from a man in his forties or fifties in good health and CMV-seronegative.

In DNA, the CDR3 is TGTGCCAGCAGATCGGCGGGGGGATCCAATCAGCCCCAGCATTTT. Its protein is CASRSAGGSNQPQHF. This sequence joins TRBV2 and TRBJ1-5; weak D call: TRBD1 (5 bases). This CDR3 comprises 15 residues. CDR1 is SNHLY and CDR2 is FYNNEI in the germline V gene. V lost 6 bases and J lost 3, with 15 bases in between.

This clone was recorded only once. This rearrangement joins TRBV10-3 to TRBJ2-7; the match to TRBD1 covers 11 bases. The CDR3 sequence is 15 residues long. Germline values: CDR1 ENHRY, CDR2 SYGVKD. V was pared by 5 bases and J by 3 bases, with 6 bases of the junction left unmatched. The CDR3 DNA reads TGTGCCATCAGTAGTACCGGGACAGGGGGCTACGAGCAGTACTTC. Protein: CAISSTGTGGYEQYF.

This chain connects TRBV7-2 to TRBJ2-7; no firm D call. This CDR3 has 14 residues. Germline CDR1 SGHTA, CDR2 FQGNSA. Between the trimmed V and J ends, which lost 1 base and 0 bases, there was a span of 7 bases. The CDR3 spells CASSLGLGSYEQYF. The CDR3 DNA reads TGTGCCAGCAGCTTAGGACTTGGCTCCTACGAGCAGTACTTC.

The CDR3 DNA sequence: TGTGCCAGCAGTGAGGACCCTTGGGACAGATACACAGATACGCAGTATTTT. This encodes CASSEDPWDRYTDTQYF. The genes are TRBV6-1 and TRBJ2-3, with 7 bases matching TRBD1. The CDR3 spans 17 residues. Germline CDR1 reads MNHNS; CDR2 reads SASEGT. V dropped 3 bases and J dropped 2; count of bases not matched to a gene: 11.

This clone appeared a few times. The chain is built from TRBV5-1 and TRBJ1-3; D gene ambiguous. CDR3 length equals 17 residues. Per the germline V gene, CDR1 is SGHRS and CDR2 is YFSETQ. V gave up 1 base and J gave up 0 bases, with 14 bases separating them. The CDR3 here is CASSLPPSRHSGNTIYF. CDR3 coding DNA: TGCGCCAGCAGCTTGCCGCCTAGCCGCCACTCTGGAAACACCATATATTTT.

V usage is TRBV7-9 and J usage is TRBJ2-5, with D hard to call. The V gene lost 1 base and the J gene lost 5 bases, with 5 bases spanning the gap. Germline V lookup: CDR1 SEHNR, CDR2 FQNEAQ (reference sequence). The CDR3 loop spans 12 amino acids. In nucleotides, the CDR3 is TGTGCCAGCAGCTTAGTCGGGGAGACCCAGTACTTC. This sequence encodes CASSLVGETQYF.

This rearrangement joins TRBV6-4 to TRBJ2-2, with a tentative D call TRBD2 (6 bases). Germline V gene data show CDR1 as MRHNA and CDR2 as SNTAGT. The germline V and J ends were trimmed by 2 bases and 4 bases, with 11 bases remaining between them. CDR3 length: 15 residues. The CDR3 loop is CASSDAGFGTGELFF. The DNA of the CDR3 is TGTGCCAGCAGTGACGCGGGGTTCGGCACCGGGGAGCTGTTTTTT.

This chain joins TRBV4-2 and TRBJ1-2; 9 nucleotides align to TRBD1. After removal of 0 bases from V and 4 bases from J, the junction contained 6 bases not matched to a gene. This CDR3 region has 16 residues. Germline V CDR1 and CDR2: LGHNA, YNFKEQ. The CDR3 sequence: CASSQESNRGRYGYTF. The DNA for the CDR3 is TGTGCCAGCAGCCAAGAATCCAACAGGGGGCGCTATGGCTACACCTTC.

CDR3 DNA: TGTGCCAGCAGCCCTAAAAGCGGGGGACTATTTAGAGGAGAGACCCAGTACTTC. This codes for CASSPKSGGLFRGETQYF. V and J are TRBV7-2 and TRBJ2-5, with 8 bases that match TRBD2. This CDR3 spans 18 amino acids. The V segment lost 5 bases and the J segment 4 bases; nucleotides outside the gene matches: 18. The V gene's germline CDR1 is SGHTA and CDR2 FQGNSA.

The rearrangement joins TRBV7-6 to TRBJ2-5, with D possibly matching TRBD2 (6 bases). V lost 5 bases to trimming and J lost 7 bases, with 17 bases between them. The CDR3 covers 14 residues. Germline CDR1 reads SGHVS; CDR2 reads FNYEAQ. The CDR3 here is CASSLTVMGGTQYF. CDR3 nucleotide sequence: TGTGCCAGCAGCCTTACAGTAATGGGAGGGACCCAGTACTTC.

The chain joins TRBV28 to TRBJ1-4; a weak D match, TRBD1 (6 bases). V was cut by 4 bases and J by 7 bases, with 13 bases left in between. Germline lookup yields CDR1 MDHEN and CDR2 SYDVKM. The CDR3 is made up of 14 amino acids. The DNA of the CDR3 is TGTGCCAGCAGTTACGACAGGATCGGTGAAAAACTGTTTTTT. Translation gives CASSYDRIGEKLFF. The full variable domain, with the rest looked up from reference TRBV28 and TRBJ1-4, is DVKVTQSSRYLVKRTGEKVFLECVQDMDHENMFWYRQDPGLGLRLIYFSYDVKMKEKGDIPEGYSVSREKKERFSLILESASTNQTSMYLCASSYDRIGEKLFFGSGTQLSVL.

The chain couples TRBV6-6 to TRBJ1-1; no firm D call. This CDR3 has 14 residues. The V gene's germline CDR1 is MNHNY and CDR2 SVGAGI (reference sequence). The ends were cut back, 1 base at V and 4 bases at J, with 10 bases in the middle. The CDR3 bases are TGTGCCAGCAGTTACTTCAAGGGAGGCACTGAAGCTTTCTTT. Translated: CASSYFKGGTEAFF.

This sequence joins TRBV10-3 and TRBJ1-5, with D uncertain. Between the trimmed V and J ends, which lost 5 bases and 0 bases, there was a span of 11 bases. The CDR3 is 15 residues long. Germline-derived CDR1 and CDR2 are ENHRY and SYGVKD. The CDR3: CAISSNGNSNQPQHF. The CDR3, as DNA: TGTGCCATCAGTTCTAACGGGAATAGCAATCAGCCCCAGCATTTT.

The chain couples TRBV25-1 to TRBJ2-7; D unclear. V was clipped by 1 base and J by 5 bases, with 12 bases between them. The CDR3 has 14 residues. From germline, CDR1 is MGHDK and CDR2 SYGVNS. CDR3 coding DNA: TGTGCCAGCAGTGAATTCCGTCCGGTCGACGAGCAGTACTTC. It translates to CASSEFRPVDEQYF.

The gene calls are TRBV7-8 and TRBJ2-7; the D gene is possibly TRBD1 (6 bases). Trimming left V 2 bases short and J 1 base short, with 9 bases between. The V gene's germline CDR1 is SGHVS and CDR2 FQNEAQ. The CDR3 contains 14 residues. The CDR3 here is CASSLSDRSYEQYF. The DNA for the CDR3 is TGTGCCAGCAGCTTATCGGACAGATCCTACGAGCAGTACTTC.

The V gene is TRBV5-1, the J gene TRBJ2-1; a possible D gene is TRBD2 (5 bases). Per the germline V gene, CDR1 is SGHRS and CDR2 is YFSETQ. Trimming took off 2 bases at V and 5 bases at J, with 8 bases between the two ends. This CDR3 comprises 13 residues. This CDR3 reads CASSFEGDNEQFF. The CDR3, as DNA: TGCGCCAGCAGCTTTGAGGGAGACAATGAGCAGTTCTTC. The variable domain in full, with the rest retrieved from reference TRBV5-1 and TRBJ2-1, is KAGVTQTPRYLIKTRGQQVTLSCSPISGHRSVSWYQQTPGQGLQFLFEYFSETQRNKGNFPGRFSGRQFSNSRSEMNVSTLELGDSALYLCASSFEGDNEQFFGPGTRLTVL.

The chain recombines TRBV7-9 with TRBJ2-7, with TRBD1 identical over 10 bases. Germline V gene data show CDR1 as SEHNR and CDR2 as FQNEAQ (reference sequence). V lost 10 bases and J lost 6; bases outside the gene matches: 12. The CDR3 consists of 14 residues. CDR3: CATDPGTGVGEQYF. CDR3 DNA: TGTGCCACCGACCCTGGGACAGGGGTAGGCGAGCAGTACTTC.

V and J are TRBV10-1 and TRBJ2-7, with unresolved D. The V gene's germline CDR1 is WNHNN and CDR2 SYGVQD (reference sequence). Trimming pared 2 bases from V and 6 bases from J, leaving 14 bases between. CDR3 length: 14 residues. CDR3 loop: CASSEHQARVEQYF. As DNA, the CDR3 is TGCGCCAGCAGTGAGCACCAAGCCCGGGTCGAGCAGTACTTC.

With regard to this clone: The junction departs from the called germline gene at one end, perhaps through a read error. Other DNA sequences in the sample encode the same CDR3. The genes are TRBV14 and TRBJ1-6; 7 nucleotides line up with TRBD1. The germline CDR1 and CDR2 sequences are SGHDN and FVKESK. The CDR3 is 16 residues long. CDR3 sequence (DNA): TGTGCCAGCAGCCCCACAGGGGCCAACTATAATTCCCCCCTCCACTTT. Translation: CASSPTGANYNSPLHF.

The V gene is TRBV5-1, the J gene TRBJ2-7, with a tentative D call TRBD1 (6 bases). This CDR3 region has 13 residues. The V gene lost 1 base and the J gene lost 3 bases, with 8 bases spanning the gap. Looked up from germline, CDR1 is SGHRS and CDR2 is YFSETQ. In nucleotides, the CDR3 is TGCGCCAGCAGCTTGTGGACAGACTACGAGCAGTACTTC. Residues: CASSLWTDYEQYF.

The CDR3 loop is CASSFGGPGEKLFF. The CDR3 bases are TGCGCCAGCAGCTTCGGGGGGCCGGGTGAAAAACTGTTTTTT. This chain joins TRBV5-1 and TRBJ1-4, with D perhaps TRBD1 (6 bases). The germline V and J ends were trimmed by 2 bases and 7 bases, with 12 bases remaining between them. CDR3 size: 14 residues. In germline, CDR1 is SGHRS, CDR2 YFSETQ.